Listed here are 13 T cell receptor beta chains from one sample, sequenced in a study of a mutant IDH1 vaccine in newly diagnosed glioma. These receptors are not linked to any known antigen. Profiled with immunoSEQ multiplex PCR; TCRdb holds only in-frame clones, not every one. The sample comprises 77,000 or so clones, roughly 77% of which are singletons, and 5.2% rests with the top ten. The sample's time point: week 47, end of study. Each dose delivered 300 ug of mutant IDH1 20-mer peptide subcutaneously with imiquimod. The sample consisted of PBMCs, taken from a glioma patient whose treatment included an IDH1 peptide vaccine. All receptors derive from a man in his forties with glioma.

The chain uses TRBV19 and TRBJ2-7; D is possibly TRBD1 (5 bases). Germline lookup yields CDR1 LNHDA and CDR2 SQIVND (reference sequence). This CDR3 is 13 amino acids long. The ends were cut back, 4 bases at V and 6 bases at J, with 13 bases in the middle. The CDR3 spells CASSTRQRSEQYF. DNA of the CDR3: TGTGCCAGTAGTACACGACAGCGTTCCGAGCAGTACTTC.

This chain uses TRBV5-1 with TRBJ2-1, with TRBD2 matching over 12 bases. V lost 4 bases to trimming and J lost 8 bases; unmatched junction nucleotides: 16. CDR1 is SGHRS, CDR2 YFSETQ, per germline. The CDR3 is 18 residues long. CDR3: CASSPRTSGVSTGDEQFF. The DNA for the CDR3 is TGCGCCAGCAGCCCGCGGACTAGCGGGGTATCTACGGGAGATGAGCAGTTCTTC.

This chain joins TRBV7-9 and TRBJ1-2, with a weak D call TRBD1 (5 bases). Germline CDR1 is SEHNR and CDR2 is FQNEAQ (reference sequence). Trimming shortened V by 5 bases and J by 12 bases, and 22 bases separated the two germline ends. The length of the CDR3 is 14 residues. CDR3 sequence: CASSKSGTAQTHTF. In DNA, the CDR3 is TGTGCCAGCAGCAAATCCGGGACGGCACAGACCCACACCTTC. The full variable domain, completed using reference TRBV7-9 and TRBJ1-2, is DTGVSQNPRHKITKRGQNVTFRCDPISEHNRLYWYRQTLGQGPEFLTYFQNEAQLEKSRLLSDRFSAERPKGSFSTLEIQRTEQGDSAMYLCASSKSGTAQTHTFGSGTRLTVV.

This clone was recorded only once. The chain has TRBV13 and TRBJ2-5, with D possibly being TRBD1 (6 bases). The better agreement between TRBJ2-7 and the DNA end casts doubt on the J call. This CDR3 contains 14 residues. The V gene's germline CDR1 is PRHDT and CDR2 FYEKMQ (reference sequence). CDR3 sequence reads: CASSSDRSSYEQYF. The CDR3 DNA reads TGTGCCAGCAGCTCAGACAGGAGCTCCTACGAGCAGTACTTC.

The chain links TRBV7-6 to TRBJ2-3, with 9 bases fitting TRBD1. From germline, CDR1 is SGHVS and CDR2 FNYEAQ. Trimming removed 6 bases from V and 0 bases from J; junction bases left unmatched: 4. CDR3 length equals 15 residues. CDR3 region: CASSTGTGSTDTQYF. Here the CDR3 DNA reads TGTGCCAGCAGTACCGGGACAGGGAGCACAGATACGCAGTATTTT.

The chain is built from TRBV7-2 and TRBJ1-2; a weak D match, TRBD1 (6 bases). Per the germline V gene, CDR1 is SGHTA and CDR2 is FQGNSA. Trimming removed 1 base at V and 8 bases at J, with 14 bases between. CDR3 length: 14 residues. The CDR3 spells CASSLDWGQIGYTF. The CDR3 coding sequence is TGTGCCAGCAGCTTAGATTGGGGGCAAATCGGCTACACCTTC.

The CDR3 here is CSAGDVSSGANVLTF. The CDR3, as DNA: TGCAGCGCCGGGGACGTAAGCTCTGGGGCCAACGTCCTGACTTTC. The rearrangement joins TRBV29-1 to TRBJ2-6, with D possibly called TRBD1 or TRBD2 (5 bases each). The CDR3 extends over 15 amino acids. V was pared by 7 bases and J by 0 bases, with 13 bases between. The germline CDR1 and CDR2 sequences are SQVTM and ANQGSEA.

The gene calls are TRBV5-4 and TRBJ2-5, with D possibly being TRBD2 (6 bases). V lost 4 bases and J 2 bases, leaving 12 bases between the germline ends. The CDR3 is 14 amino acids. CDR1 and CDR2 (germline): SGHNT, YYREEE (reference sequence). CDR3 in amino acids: CASSQDYRQETQYF. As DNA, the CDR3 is TGTGCCAGCAGCCAGGACTATCGGCAAGAGACCCAGTACTTC.

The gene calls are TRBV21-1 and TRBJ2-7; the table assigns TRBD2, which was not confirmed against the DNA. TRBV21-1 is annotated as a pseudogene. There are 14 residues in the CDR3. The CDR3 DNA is TGTGCCAGCAGCAAAGCGCGGCGCTCCTACGAGCAGTACTTC. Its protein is CASSKARRSYEQYF.

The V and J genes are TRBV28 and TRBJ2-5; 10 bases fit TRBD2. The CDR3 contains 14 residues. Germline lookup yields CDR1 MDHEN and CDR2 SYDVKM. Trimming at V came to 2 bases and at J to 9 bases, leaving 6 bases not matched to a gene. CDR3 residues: CASSLSGRAESQYF. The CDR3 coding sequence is TGTGCCAGCAGTTTAAGCGGGAGGGCCGAGTCCCAGTACTTC.

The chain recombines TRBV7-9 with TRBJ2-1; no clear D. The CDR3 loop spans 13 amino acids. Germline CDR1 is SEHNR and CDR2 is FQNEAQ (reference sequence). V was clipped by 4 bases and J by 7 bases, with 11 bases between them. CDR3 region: CASSSTWSNEQFF. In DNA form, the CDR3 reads TGTGCCAGCAGCTCTACATGGTCTAATGAGCAGTTCTTC.

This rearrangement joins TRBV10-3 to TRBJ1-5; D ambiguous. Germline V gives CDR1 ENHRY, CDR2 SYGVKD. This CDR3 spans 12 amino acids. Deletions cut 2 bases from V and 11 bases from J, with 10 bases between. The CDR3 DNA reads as TGTGCCATCAGTGAGGGTCTAGGAGCCCAGCATTTT. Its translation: CAISEGLGAQHF.

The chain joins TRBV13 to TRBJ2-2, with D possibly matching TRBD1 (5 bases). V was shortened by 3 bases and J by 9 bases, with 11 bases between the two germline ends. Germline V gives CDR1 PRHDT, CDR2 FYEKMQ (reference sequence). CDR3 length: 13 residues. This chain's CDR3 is CASSFDSSRELFF. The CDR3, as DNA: TGTGCCAGCAGCTTTGACAGCTCCCGGGAGCTGTTTTTT. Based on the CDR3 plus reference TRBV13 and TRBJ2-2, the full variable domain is AAGVIQSPRHLIKEKRETATLKCYPIPRHDTVYWYQQGPGQDPQFLISFYEKMQSDKGSIPDRFSAQQFSDYHSELNMSSLELGDSALYFCASSFDSSRELFFGEGSRLTVL.